This passage covers 12 T cell receptor beta chains from one sample sequenced in a study of identifying expanded T cells in peripheral blood. Only in-frame clones appear in the TCRdb table, and some are missing; sequencing was by immunoSEQ multiplex PCR. The data hold roughly 100,000 clones, with approximately 88% observed a single time. Source material: blood. The receptor source for this set is a person aged 18-69 years in good health.

The CDR3 DNA is TGTGCCAGCAGCGTAGAAATAGGCCCCACTGAAGCTTTCTTT. It encodes CASSVEIGPTEAFF. The gene calls are TRBV9 and TRBJ1-1, with D unresolved. Trimming took 0 bases from V and 4 from J, leaving 10 bases between them. The CDR3 spans 14 residues. Germline V gene sequence: CDR1 SGDLS, CDR2 YYNGEE.

This chain connects TRBV27 to TRBJ2-1; 8 bases are shared with TRBD2. Germline values: CDR1 MNHEY, CDR2 SMNVEV (reference sequence). The V gene end was trimmed by 2 bases and the J gene end by 8 bases; junction bases not matched to a gene: 14. The length of the CDR3 is 17 residues. This CDR3 is CASSLVFGRGLLDEQFF. The CDR3 DNA sequence: TGTGCCAGCAGTTTAGTCTTCGGGAGGGGCCTACTAGATGAGCAGTTCTTC.

The chain is built from TRBV5-4 and TRBJ2-1; 11 positions match TRBD2. Germline CDR1 and CDR2: SGHNT and YYREEE (reference sequence). The trim removed 2 bases at V and 5 bases at J, leaving 9 bases unmatched. The CDR3 has 17 amino acids. CDR3 in amino acids: CASSLGSGRAGNNEQFF. The CDR3 DNA follows: TGTGCCAGCAGCTTAGGTAGCGGGAGGGCTGGAAACAATGAGCAGTTCTTC.

This clone has just a few counts. This chain connects TRBV5-1 to TRBJ1-2; D gene unclear. CDR1 and CDR2 from the germline V gene are SGHRS and YFSETQ. V gave up 4 bases and J gave up 4 bases, with 20 bases separating them. The CDR3 is 16 residues long. CDR3 protein: CASSPSGLQQRYGYTF. As DNA, the CDR3 is TGCGCCAGCAGCCCGTCGGGCCTCCAGCAGCGCTATGGCTACACCTTC.

CDR3 coding DNA: TGTGCCAGCACCCGGAGCCCCCTCGACCAAGAAAACACTGAAGCTTTCTTT. It translates to CASTRSPLDQENTEAFF. The chain links TRBV5-5 to TRBJ1-1; D not resolved. CDR3 length: 17 residues. The germline CDR1 and CDR2 sequences are SGHKS and YYEKEE (reference sequence). Deletions cut 6 bases from V and 2 bases from J, with 23 bases between.

The V call is TRBV2, the J call TRBJ2-7, with 10 positions matching TRBD1. This CDR3 spans 14 amino acids. The germline V gene encodes CDR1 SNHLY and CDR2 FYNNEI. Germline trimming cut 6 bases from V and 2 bases from J; bases unmatched to any gene: 4. The CDR3 region has the DNA TGTGCCAGCAGCCCGGGACAGGGGACCTACGAGCAGTACTTC. Its translation is CASSPGQGTYEQYF. Together with reference TRBV2 and TRBJ2-7, the CDR3 gives the full variable domain: EPEVTQTPSHQVTQMGQEVILRCVPISNHLYFYWYRQILGQKVEFLVSFYNNEISEKSEIFDDQFSVERPDGSNFTLKIRSTKLEDSAMYFCASSPGQGTYEQYFGPGTRLTVT.

The chain combines TRBV28 with TRBJ2-4; 9 nucleotides match TRBD2. In germline, CDR1 is MDHEN, CDR2 SYDVKM. J gave up 9 bases and V 2 bases, and 5 bases lay outside the gene matches. The CDR3 length is 14 residues. CDR3 DNA sequence: TGTGCCAGCAGTTTAATAGCGGGAGCTAGCATTCAGTACTTC. Translated, it gives CASSLIAGASIQYF. Looking up the rest from reference TRBV28 and TRBJ2-4 gives the full variable domain: DVKVTQSSRYLVKRTGEKVFLECVQDMDHENMFWYRQDPGLGLRLIYFSYDVKMKEKGDIPEGYSVSREKKERFSLILESASTNQTSMYLCASSLIAGASIQYFGAGTRLSVL.

The rearrangement links TRBV6-5 to TRBJ1-1, with 7 bases that match TRBD1. J was trimmed by 8 bases and V by 4 bases; bases with no gene match: 4. The CDR3 covers 12 residues. Per germline, CDR1 MNHEY and CDR2 SVGAGI. The CDR3 protein is CASSSPDREAFF. CDR3 DNA: TGTGCCAGCAGTTCCCCGGACAGGGAAGCTTTCTTT.

The chain has TRBV2 and TRBJ2-2, with D uncertain. V was pared by 6 bases and J by 1 base, with 9 bases between. The CDR3 contains 14 residues. Per the germline V gene, CDR1 is SNHLY and CDR2 is FYNNEI. The CDR3 region has the DNA TGTGCCAGCAGACTATGGGAGAACACCGGGGAGCTGTTTTTT. It yields the protein CASRLWENTGELFF.

This chain uses TRBV28 with TRBJ1-5; no reliable D call. V was clipped by 3 bases and J by 11 bases, with 14 bases between them. The CDR3 sequence is 13 residues long. CDR1 and CDR2 (germline): MDHEN, SYDVKM. The CDR3 loop is CASSFPGPPTQHF. Written as DNA, the CDR3 is TGTGCCAGCAGTTTTCCAGGACCCCCGACCCAGCATTTT.

The chain links TRBV10-3 to TRBJ2-1; D ambiguous. The CDR3 consists of 13 residues. V was shortened by 7 bases and J by 9 bases, with 16 bases between the two germline ends. Germline V CDR1 and CDR2: ENHRY, SYGVKD. The CDR3, as DNA: TGTGCCATCACAGATCCGTCCGGATCTGAGCAGTTCTTC. Translating it yields CAITDPSGSEQFF.

This clone has only one observation. The V gene is TRBV9, the J gene TRBJ2-2, with 8 bases that match TRBD2. J gave up 1 base and V 3 bases, and 5 bases lay outside the gene matches. This CDR3 contains 16 residues. Germline values: CDR1 SGDLS, CDR2 YYNGEE. This chain's CDR3 is CASSALAGLNTGELFF. CDR3 in DNA: TGTGCCAGCAGCGCCCTAGCGGGTTTGAACACCGGGGAGCTGTTTTTT.